These 22 T cell receptor beta chains were sequenced from one sample in a study of response to subunit inactivated influenza vaccine. In TCRdb, the RT-PCR reads were re-called with MiXCR into one record per CDR3 protein. The sample records under 200,000 distinct CDR3 sequences, approximately 10% being singletons. Sequencing used non-naive T cells sorted from PBMCs, obtained 35 to 45 days after vaccination. These receptors were taken from a man in his fifties who received an inactivated influenza vaccine.

This clonotype has a handful of counts. The chain combines TRBV3-1 with TRBJ1-2; 8 nucleotides match TRBD1. The V segment lost 5 bases and the J segment 7 bases; nucleotides outside the gene matches: 12. The germline V gene encodes CDR1 LGHDT and CDR2 YNNKEL (reference sequence). The CDR3 extends over 15 amino acids. This chain's CDR3 is CASSARTGTASGYTF. The CDR3 coding sequence is TGTGCCAGCAGCGCCCGGACAGGGACAGCAAGTGGCTACACCTTC.

This clonotype has at least ten counts. The chain has TRBV12-3 or TRBV12-4 and TRBJ1-1, with D possibly matching TRBD1 (5 bases). The ends were cut back, 3 bases at V and 1 base at J, with 6 bases in the middle. This CDR3 is 13 amino acids long. CDR3 sequence: CASSFGQNTEAFF. The CDR3 DNA is TGTGCCAGCAGTTTCGGACAGAACACTGAAGCTTTCTTT.

The rearrangement joins TRBV28 to TRBJ2-7; TRBD1 matches 10 bases. The CDR3 is 13 amino acids. CDR1 is MDHEN and CDR2 is SYDVKM in the germline V gene. J gave up 8 bases and V 8 bases, and 9 bases lay outside the gene matches. CDR3 coding DNA: TGTGCCAGCGGGACAGGGGTTGGACTCCAGCAGTACTTC. Amino acids: CASGTGVGLQQYF. Complete variable domain (other parts from reference TRBV28 and TRBJ2-7): DVKVTQSSRYLVKRTGEKVFLECVQDMDHENMFWYRQDPGLGLRLIYFSYDVKMKEKGDIPEGYSVSREKKERFSLILESASTNQTSMYLCASGTGVGLQQYFGPGTRLTVT.

This chain joins TRBV27 and TRBJ1-1; D remains unclear. The CDR3 sequence is 17 residues long. The germline gives CDR1 MNHEY, CDR2 SMNVEV (reference sequence). Trimming shortened V by 3 bases and J by 3 bases, and 20 bases separated the two germline ends. CDR3 in amino acids: CASSFGPVGRWDTEAFF. In DNA form, the CDR3 reads TGTGCCAGCAGTTTCGGTCCGGTAGGGAGGTGGGACACTGAAGCTTTCTTT.

In its sample, this clonotype was seen many times. The chain links TRBV7-2 to TRBJ2-2; 7 bases match TRBD1. Trimming removed 0 bases from V and 8 bases from J; junction bases left unmatched: 0. Germline CDR1 and CDR2: SGHTA and FQGNSA. CDR3 length: 13 amino acids. In DNA form, the CDR3 reads TGTGCCAGCAGCTTAGCGACAGGGGGGGAGCTGTTTTTT. It encodes CASSLATGGELFF. Full variable domain (rest looked up from reference TRBV7-2 and TRBJ2-2): GAGVSQSPSNKVTEKGKDVELRCDPISGHTALYWYRQSLGQGLEFLIYFQGNSAPDKSGLPSDRFSAERTGGSVSTLTIQRTQQEDSAVYLCASSLATGGELFFGEGSRLTVL.

This clonotype has a count of ten or more. The chain couples TRBV5-1 to TRBJ2-1; 7 bases fit TRBD2. CDR1 and CDR2 (germline): SGHRS, YFSETQ. Germline trimming cut 4 bases from V and 6 bases from J; bases unmatched to any gene: 7. CDR3 length: 14 amino acids. DNA of the CDR3: TGCGCCAGCAGCGAAACAACGGGGGGCAATGAGCAGTTCTTC. Amino acids: CASSETTGGNEQFF.

This clonotype came up a few times. The genes are TRBV9 and TRBJ1-2; perhaps TRBD1 as D (5 bases). The V gene lost 0 bases and the J gene lost 6 bases, with 12 bases spanning the gap. This CDR3 has 14 amino acids. Germline values: CDR1 SGDLS, CDR2 YYNGEE. The DNA for the CDR3 is TGTGCCAGCAGCGTAGTGGACGCCAGGGATGGCTACACCTTC. Translated, it gives CASSVVDARDGYTF.

As DNA, the CDR3 is TGCAGTGCCGGCTCGGGACAGGGGGCTCGGGAGCAGTACTTC. It yields the protein CSAGSGQGAREQYF. V and J are TRBV20-1 and TRBJ2-7; 12 nucleotides align to TRBD1. The V gene end was trimmed by 6 bases and the J gene end by 7 bases; junction bases not matched to a gene: 10. CDR1 is DFQATT, CDR2 SNEGSKA, per germline (reference sequence). The CDR3 is made up of 14 amino acids.

This clonotype was detected a few times. The rearrangement links TRBV7-9 to TRBJ1-1; 11 positions agree with TRBD1. The CDR3 consists of 15 residues. The V and J ends lost 2 bases and 5 bases, in that order; junction bases with no gene match: 4. The germline V gene has CDR1 SEHNR and CDR2 FQNEAQ (reference sequence). The CDR3 reads CASSLLGTGGTEAFF. In DNA, the CDR3 is TGTGCCAGCAGCTTATTAGGGACAGGGGGTACTGAAGCTTTCTTT.

The chain combines TRBV28 with TRBJ2-3, with D possibly being TRBD2 (6 bases). V lost 6 bases, J lost 5 bases, and 24 bases lay in between. The germline gives CDR1 MDHEN, CDR2 SYDVKM. The CDR3 spans 17 residues. In nucleotides, the CDR3 is TGTGCCAGCAGCTGGATTAAGGAGGGAGGAGTCAAAGATACGCAGTATTTT. Its translation is CASSWIKEGGVKDTQYF.

The chain employs TRBV6-5 and TRBJ2-7; unclear D gene. V dropped 2 bases and J dropped 4 bases, with 9 bases sitting between them. This CDR3 comprises 13 residues. Germline CDR1 MNHEY, CDR2 SVGAGI. Written as DNA, the CDR3 is TGTGCCAGCAGTTACGCGAGAGGATACGAGCAGTACTTC. It yields the protein CASSYARGYEQYF.

This chain joins TRBV6-5 and TRBJ2-1; TRBD2 might be the D (6 bases). Trimming pared 0 bases from V and 15 bases from J, leaving 12 bases between. The germline V gene has CDR1 MNHEY and CDR2 SVGAGI. The CDR3 is 12 residues long. Here the CDR3 reads CASSYSGGPRFF. DNA of the CDR3: TGTGCCAGCAGTTACTCGGGGGGTCCCCGGTTCTTC.

Many counts were recorded for this clonotype. The gene calls are TRBV5-5 and TRBJ1-6; 9 positions agree with TRBD1. CDR3 length equals 17 residues. Per germline, CDR1 SGHKS and CDR2 YYEKEE (reference sequence). V lost 5 bases and J lost 2; bases outside the gene matches: 8. The CDR3 region is CASSSGTGHAYNSPLHF. The CDR3 coding sequence is TGTGCCAGCAGTTCGGGGACAGGGCATGCCTATAATTCACCCCTCCACTTT.

This clonotype was seen a few times. The rearrangement links TRBV5-1 to TRBJ2-1; TRBD2 agrees at 12 bases. The CDR3 is made up of 15 amino acids. V was clipped by 1 base and J by 10 bases; unmatched bases: 6. Germline V gene lookup returns CDR1 SGHRS and CDR2 YFSETQ. The CDR3 loop reads CASSLTLAGGPEQFF. The CDR3 DNA reads TGCGCCAGCAGCTTGACGCTAGCGGGGGGGCCCGAGCAGTTCTTC.

This clonotype came up many times. The V and J genes are TRBV7-2 and TRBJ2-7; D gene ambiguous. CDR3 size: 15 residues. V gave up 5 bases and J gave up 2 bases, with 16 bases separating them. CDR1 and CDR2 from the germline V gene are SGHTA and FQGNSA. For the CDR3, the DNA is TGTGCCAGCAGCCGCCTCGGGCGGCCTACCTACGAGCAGTACTTC. As protein: CASSRLGRPTYEQYF.

This clonotype came up a few times. The J gene is TRBJ2-6, the V gene TRBV9, with D perhaps TRBD2 (6 bases). CDR1 and CDR2 from the germline V gene are SGDLS and YYNGEE. V was pared by 6 bases and J by 1 base, with 17 bases between. This CDR3 comprises 17 residues. For the CDR3, the DNA is TGTGCCAGCACCATTGGGGGAGGTGCTTCTGGGGCCAACGTCCTGACTTTC. Protein: CASTIGGGASGANVLTF.

This clonotype occurred a few times. The chain recombines TRBV2 with TRBJ2-7, with 7 positions matching TRBD1. The CDR3 consists of 14 residues. Germline V lookup: CDR1 SNHLY, CDR2 FYNNEI. With V trimmed by 6 bases and J by 0 bases, 5 bases remained unmatched. In nucleotides, the CDR3 is TGTGCCAGCAGAGAGGGACAGATCTCCTACGAGCAGTACTTC. Translated: CASREGQISYEQYF.

This clonotype came up a few times. This chain links TRBV6-2 or TRBV6-3 with TRBJ1-2; D call uncertain. V was shortened by 2 bases and J by 1 base, with 5 bases between the two germline ends. Germline CDR1 MNHEY, CDR2 SVGEGT. The CDR3 contains 13 residues. The CDR3 DNA is TGTGCCAGCAGTTACGACGGTAACTATGGCTACACCTTC. Its protein product is CASSYDGNYGYTF.

This sequence joins TRBV6-1 and TRBJ2-7; either TRBD1 or TRBD2 may supply D (5 bases each). Germline lookup yields CDR1 MNHNS and CDR2 SASEGT. Between the trimmed V and J ends, which lost 0 bases and 3 bases, there was a span of 18 bases. The CDR3 loop spans 17 amino acids. This CDR3 reads CASSEALRRDVNYEQYF. In nucleotides, the CDR3 is TGTGCCAGCAGTGAAGCGCTTCGCAGGGACGTAAACTACGAGCAGTACTTC.

This clonotype was counted at least ten times. The rearrangement links TRBV10-3 to TRBJ2-1; 12 positions agree with TRBD2. Trimming removed 0 bases from V and 0 bases from J; junction bases left unmatched: 6. In germline, CDR1 is ENHRY, CDR2 SYGVKD. The CDR3 has 19 amino acids. The CDR3 DNA reads TGTGCCATCAGTGAGTCTACTAGCGGGAGGCGCAGCTCCTACAATGAGCAGTTCTTC. Its translation: CAISESTSGRRSSYNEQFF.

This clonotype was recorded at least ten times. The chain is built from TRBV25-1 and TRBJ1-1; no clear D. From germline, CDR1 is MGHDK and CDR2 SYGVNS. The CDR3 consists of 13 residues. Trimming shortened V by 4 bases and J by 3 bases, and 9 bases separated the two germline ends. CDR3 bases: TGTGCCAGCAGTGTAGGTTCCCACACTGAAGCTTTCTTT. Translated: CASSVGSHTEAFF.

The chain links TRBV27 to TRBJ2-1, with no clear D. This CDR3 has 14 amino acids. V lost 8 bases to trimming and J lost 0 bases, with 11 bases between them. Germline V CDR1 and CDR2: MNHEY, SMNVEV (reference sequence). The CDR3 protein is CASSSRSSYNEQFF. CDR3 in DNA: TGTGCCAGCTCAAGCAGGAGCTCCTACAATGAGCAGTTCTTC.